This TCR beta chain was profiled in a study of response to subunit inactivated influenza vaccine. TCRdb recomputed calls from the RT-PCR reads with MiXCR, one row per CDR3 protein. The table includes about 700,000 distinct CDR3 sequences, around 16% detected once. A few counts support this clonotype. Its antigen is as yet unknown. The CDR3 runs 17 residues. The V segment lost 3 bases and the J segment 6 bases; nucleotides outside the gene matches: 12. The germline gives CDR1 GTSNPN, CDR2 SVGIG (reference sequence). Study-level findings and limits: Seasonal influenza vaccination, on each occasion, was suggested by the authors to recruit few new T cells.

The chain carries TRBV30 and TRBJ2-1, with 12 bases lining up with TRBD2. The receptor comes from a man between 45 and 60 years old who received an inactivated influenza vaccine. The sequences come from PBMCs from blood, collected about 11 days after vaccination. The CDR3 loop is CAWSQERTSGAVNEQFF. In nucleotides, the CDR3 is TGTGCCTGGAGCCAGGAGAGGACTAGCGGGGCCGTCAATGAGCAGTTCTTC. The full variable domain, rest sourced from reference TRBV30 and TRBJ2-1, is SQTIHQWPATLVQPVGSPLSLECTVEGTSNPNLYWYRQAAGRGLQLLFYSVGIGQISSEVPQNLSASRPQDRQFILSSKKLLLSDSGFYLCAWSQERTSGAVNEQFFGPGTRLTVL.